A single sample gave rise to the 11 T cell receptor beta chains below, sequenced in a study of shared clonotypes between healthy human individuals. The table came from immunoSEQ multiplex PCR; TCRdb's copy has only in-frame clones and leaves some out. This table has around 1.5 million clones, about 98% appearing once. Sequencing was performed on naive CD4+ T cells sorted from blood. The subset was: CD45RA+ positively selected. All receptors derive from a man in his thirties or forties in good health.

The chain is built from TRBV19 and TRBJ2-3; D is ambiguous. The CDR3 runs 14 residues. Trimming took off 3 bases at V and 2 bases at J, with 9 bases between the two ends. Germline assignment: CDR1 LNHDA and CDR2 SQIVND (reference sequence). In nucleotides, the CDR3 is TGTGCCAGTAGTATCCGCCGAACCACAGATACGCAGTATTTT. Residues: CASSIRRTTDTQYF.

The chain recombines TRBV7-2 with TRBJ2-7, with D possibly matching TRBD2 (5 bases). Germline assignment: CDR1 SGHTA and CDR2 FQGNSA. Trimming stripped 4 bases from V and 2 bases from J, with 21 bases between. The CDR3 is 17 residues long. In nucleotides, the CDR3 is TGTGCCAGCAGCTCCAGGCGGGTGGGAGCAGAGACCTACGAGCAGTACTTC. Its translation: CASSSRRVGAETYEQYF.

The chain links TRBV18 to TRBJ1-3; TRBD1 aligns across 12 bases. The V and J ends lost 3 bases and 4 bases, in that order; junction bases with no gene match: 4. The CDR3 sequence is 16 residues long. Germline lookup yields CDR1 KGHSH and CDR2 LQKENI. CDR3 residues: CASSPGQGALGNTIYF. CDR3 bases: TGTGCCAGCTCACCGGGACAGGGGGCGCTGGGAAACACCATATATTTT.

The gene calls are TRBV5-6 and TRBJ1-1; a possible D gene is TRBD1 (6 bases). V shed 5 bases and J shed 2 bases, with 25 bases lying between them. CDR1 is SGHDT, CDR2 YYEEEE, per germline. There are 18 residues in the CDR3. Here the CDR3 DNA reads TGTGCCAGCAGTCAACGAAGGGCAGGGGTCCCCAGTAACACTGAAGCTTTCTTT. Residues: CASSQRRAGVPSNTEAFF.

The rearrangement uses TRBV18 and TRBJ2-5; D uncertain. This CDR3 has 15 residues. Trimming shortened V by 3 bases and J by 2 bases, and 13 bases separated the two germline ends. Per the germline V gene, CDR1 is KGHSH and CDR2 is LQKENI. DNA of the CDR3: TGTGCCAGCTCACCCCAGTCAGGTTTGCAAGAGACCCAGTACTTC. Encoded protein: CASSPQSGLQETQYF.

The rearrangement links TRBV7-2 to TRBJ2-1, with 7 bases that match TRBD2. Germline-derived CDR1 and CDR2 are SGHTA and FQGNSA. The CDR3 has 15 residues. V lost 2 bases and J lost 6; bases outside the gene matches: 7. The chain's CDR3 is CASSLYWGRGNEQFF. In DNA form, the CDR3 reads TGTGCCAGCAGCTTATATTGGGGGAGGGGCAATGAGCAGTTCTTC.

This chain links TRBV15 with TRBJ1-3; D remains unclear. Germline V lookup: CDR1 LNHNV, CDR2 YYDKDF (reference sequence). The ends were cut back, 0 bases at V and 0 bases at J, with 15 bases in the middle. CDR3 length equals 18 residues. The DNA of the CDR3 is TGTGCCACCAGCAGAGAGCCGGCCGGACGCCACTCTGGAAACACCATATATTTT. This sequence encodes CATSREPAGRHSGNTIYF.

This chain connects TRBV19 to TRBJ2-1; 9 positions agree with TRBD1. This CDR3 comprises 18 residues. The junction had 14 bases not matched to a gene; V was cut back by 4 bases and J by 4 bases. The germline V gene has CDR1 LNHDA and CDR2 SQIVND (reference sequence). The CDR3 sequence: CASSSSTGGRAFYNEQFF. In DNA, the CDR3 is TGTGCCAGTAGTAGTTCTACAGGGGGCCGGGCTTTTTACAATGAGCAGTTCTTC.

The chain joins TRBV5-1 to TRBJ2-2; D perhaps matches TRBD1 (6 bases). V lost 1 base, J lost 3 bases, and 13 bases lay in between. Germline V gene data show CDR1 as SGHRS and CDR2 as YFSETQ. The CDR3 sequence is 16 residues long. CDR3 sequence reads: CASSLLGQKYTGELFF. CDR3 DNA: TGCGCCAGCAGCTTGCTTGGACAGAAATACACCGGGGAGCTGTTTTTT.

The chain employs TRBV18 and TRBJ2-4, with 7 bases that match TRBD2. This CDR3 comprises 16 residues. V lost 3 bases, J lost 2 bases, and 7 bases stayed unmatched. Germline V gene data show CDR1 as KGHSH and CDR2 as LQKENI. CDR3 bases: TGTGCCAGCTCACCCATCAGGGAGGGATCCAAAAACATTCAGTACTTC. Its protein is CASSPIREGSKNIQYF. The full variable domain, completed using reference TRBV18 and TRBJ2-4, is NAGVMQNPRHLVRRRGQEARLRCSPMKGHSHVYWYRQLPEEGLKFMVYLQKENIIDESGMPKERFSAEFPKEGPSILRIQQVVRGDSAAYFCASSPIREGSKNIQYFGAGTRLSVL.

For this clone: Other DNA sequences in this specimen translate into the identical CDR3. This sequence joins TRBV2 and TRBJ2-1, with a weak D call TRBD2 (6 bases). The germline gives CDR1 SNHLY, CDR2 FYNNEI. The CDR3 covers 14 residues. V was pared by 7 bases and J by 0 bases, with 10 bases between. CDR3 amino acids: CASIYGSSYNEQFF. CDR3 in DNA: TGTGCCAGCATTTACGGGAGCTCCTACAATGAGCAGTTCTTC.